The entry below describes one T cell receptor beta chain. Antigen: not known. MiXCR, applied by TCRdb to the RACE reads, yields one record per CDR3 protein. Of fewer than 70,000 distinct CDR3 sequences listed, roughly 9.8% are singletons. This sample was taken from a study of human T cells and chemical hapten exposure. Background on the study: Each patient's scalp received weekly diphenylcyclopropenone throughout the approximately 23-week study. Patients, a majority of them female, were diagnosed with alopecia areata, totalis or universalis.

Germline CDR1 and CDR2: SGHTA and FQGNSA. Trimming cost V 3 bases and J 5 bases, with 11 bases left between them. The CDR3 runs 13 residues. Study conclusions and caveats: Versus controls, significantly more large CDR3 similarity clusters arose from expanded TCRs.

As to time point: pre-sensitization, week 0. As for treatment: therapeutic diphenylcyclopropenone sensitization with weekly scalp DPC. Phlebotomy was performed prior to application of every patch test. The rearrangement uses TRBV7-2 and TRBJ2-7; no reliable D call. This clonotype was obtained from a woman aged 45-60 years with alopecia areata. Some clones in this sample may be carry-over from other donors' samples. The sample here was whole blood, taken in connection with sensitization to the hapten diphenylcyclopropenone (DPC). CDR3 sequence reads: CASSFSGSNEQYF. The CDR3 bases are TGTGCCAGCAGCTTTTCAGGTAGCAACGAGCAGTACTTC.